This TCR beta chain stems from a study of T cell responses to AZD1222 COVID-19 vaccine (dated by TCRdb to the early 2020s). Background on the whole study: A total of approximately 240 trial participants underwent TCR sequencing, of whom roughly 210 had received two doses of AZD1222 and some 26 had received two doses of the MenACWY control vaccine. Trial participants were enrolled by age into 18-55, 56-69 and 70-plus year subgroups, with roughly 150, 30 and 60 TCR-sequenced participants respectively.

The time point label corresponds to: about 28 days (+/-7) after the second vaccine dose. AZD1222 recipients given second doses at about 4 weeks or at about 12 weeks were pooled, since spike-specific TCR depth and breadth were not found to differ between the two schedules. Vaccinee samples were obtained from the UK trials COV001 and COV002, which included a single-blind randomized controlled phase 2/3 trial of AZD1222 (ChAdOx1 nCoV-19) in healthy adults. For TCRbeta chain sequencing, PBMC samples from trial participants were taken at day 0 and at day 28 after the second dose. The CDR3 regions of human TCRbeta chains were analyzed by immunosequencing. The authors processed their data as follows. TCRs in the repertoires were compared against a reference library of SARS-CoV-2-specific TCRs that had been generated with the MIRA antigen-specificity platform. Breadth meant the fraction of unique TCRs that were SARS-CoV-2-associated, whereas depth meant the fraction of total T cells that were SARS-CoV-2-associated. Each spike-specific TCR was assigned to its reactive spike region and to a CD4 or CD8 class using the MIRA data. Log10-transformed breadth and depth values were compared by one-way ANOVA with Sidak's multiple comparisons tests. TCRdb took over this immuneACCESS table, retaining in-frame rearrangements with V and J assigned. Such tables are incomplete; in checked studies, under half of the missing clones stem from an unresolved V gene, and the remainder is unexplained. That table supplies the V and J calls and clone size; D and trimming were determined from the DNA. In all, the sample holds 120,000 to 150,000 clones, and roughly nine tenths of those were seen once. The ten biggest clones cover about 3.8% of the sample.

Inclusive of the bounding cysteine and phenylalanine, the CDR3 is 17 residues long. The CDR3 DNA has 51 bases and is translated from base 1. Relative to germline, V is 1 base shorter and J is 1 base shorter, with 14 bases between their ends. The germline V gene (reference sequence) sets CDR1 to LNHDA and CDR2 to SQIVND. What the study reported, not specific to this receptor: Because no day 14 peak-response samples were available, the repertoires could be characterized only after the peak T cell response. The 56-69-year group was small, and its depth increase did not reach significance, likely because of low power. Conclusions about previously exposed vaccinees are limited, since just a handful of AZD1222 recipients were seropositive for SARS-CoV-2 at baseline. Epitopes outside the regions mutated in the B.1.351 and B.1.1.7 variants were reportedly recognized by nearly half of the unique spike-specific TCRs. The vaccine-associated CD4 TCRs covered the entire spike protein, and the dominant responses fell in regions 160-218 and 743-854. Participants were mostly white British and included more females than males, and it was suggested by the authors that clonal diversity may have been underestimated. After two AZD1222 doses, both the breadth and the depth of spike-specific TCRs were significantly higher than at day 0 and than in MenACWY recipients.

Concerning this clone: Its specific antigen is unknown. Qualities for individual bases were not recorded, and no much larger clone is one base off.

The TCR was taken from an adult who received the AZD1222 COVID-19 vaccine. Source: peripheral blood, taken 28 days after the second AZD1222 dose. The rearranged segments are TRBV19 and TRBJ1-5; no D gene can be assigned with confidence. The CDR3 sequence is CASSIAADGWSNQPQHF. The DNA sequence follows: TGTGCCAGTAGTATAGCAGCCGACGGGTGGAGCAATCAGCCCCAGCATTTT.